This T cell receptor (beta chain) stems from a study of long-term antiretroviral therapy in people with HIV (dated by TCRdb to the early 2020s). Study-wide context: The earliest samples were collected about a decade before the 2015 WHO recommendation for immediate ART, when ART was typically delayed until CD4 counts fell. No cross-contamination during QIAcube processing turned up in test extractions that ran a monoclonal T-cell line alongside 33 polyclonal samples. A total of 150 to 200 cryopreserved PBMC samples were contributed to the cohort by 30 adults with confirmed HIV infection, with samples collected serially over a mean of about 6 years (range 1-12). About 40% of the 30 participants with HIV were female. A retrospective serial study tested whether ART initiation and durable HIV suppression were associated with changes in peripheral blood TRB repertoire composition and diversity. The investigation overall reported the following: At every time point, the repertoire was dominated by expanded TRB clones first identified before ART initiation, although this dominance fluctuated and, in many PLHIV, declined after ART. HIV repertoires had narrower CDR3 length ranges than controls, and the network structure suggested an antigen-experienced repertoire that shifted only slightly toward naive after ART. Because PBMC availability was limited, only the TCR beta chain was sequenced, with no alpha chain pairing. Because pre-ART samples had limited cell numbers, unsorted PBMC were profiled rather than sorted CD4+ and CD8+ T cells. Inferences about post-ART repertoire changes are limited because no data were available on ART adherence, viral resistance or therapy changes. Starting ART was linked to a significant rise in TRB diversity, yet even after long-term ART the diversity remained significantly lower than in transplant donor controls. Samples dated from about 2004 to 2017, and the ART regimens used may be less effective than current ones.

Inclusion was restricted to participants for whom at least one PBMC sample before ART initiation and at least two post-ART samples were available. Every participant with HIV received treatment in the United States of America. Before DNA extraction, cryopreserved samples of about 1-10 million PBMC were thawed and washed. At the time of the earliest PBMC sample, participants with HIV were aged between roughly 23 and 60 years. Per participant, PBMC samples came from 1-4 timepoints prior to ART initiation and 2-8 timepoints following ART initiation, for a median of 7 samples. Serial HIV viral load, CD4+ T-cell count, ART history and demographic data were obtained for every participant. Genomic DNA was extracted from unsorted PBMC with a Qiagen kit on a QIAcube, processed in batches of 12 samples. The immunoSEQ hsTCRB v3.0 assay was used at survey level resolution to sequence the TRB variable region. The targeted TRB sequencing depth was about 40,000-55,000 T-cell genomes per sample. Pooled TRB libraries were sequenced on an Illumina MiSeq with a v3 150-cycle kit. Processing in the source paper ran as follows. Repertoire analysis was run in R within a reproducible Nextflow workflow that covered QC, data transformation and analysis. LymphoSeq2, an R package for exploring AIRR-Seq data, was used to implement custom analyses. Several samples yielding fewer than 5000 total TRB sequences were excluded, leaving more than 150 analyzed HIV repertoires. Among the approximately 190 retained HIV repertoires, 55 to 65 were collected before ART initiation and around 130 after ART initiation. Repertoires were downsampled to 5000 TRB nucleotide sequences, and summary statistics were averaged over 100 downsampling iterations. TRB sequences were retained for analysis only if CDR3 regions of at least seven amino acids were present. Diversity was measured with a Shannon entropy-derived clonality score and the Gini coefficient. In the repertoire networks, any two of the top 5000 CDR3 amino acid sequences were linked whenever the two sequences differed by an edit distance of one. For TRB CDR3 amino acid sequences, antigen specificity groups and MHC restriction were predicted with GLIPH2. Known CMV, EBV, HIV or tissue antigen associations were flagged by matching CDR3 amino acid sequences against VDJdb and McPAS-TCR. Pre-ART, post-ART and control groups were compared with Wilcoxon signed-rank tests and Holm-Bonferroni correction. TCRdb took over this immuneACCESS table, retaining in-frame rearrangements with V and J assigned. Such tables are incomplete; in checked studies, under half of the missing clones stem from an unresolved V gene, and the remainder is unexplained. V, J and clone size are those of that table, while D and trimming were read from the DNA. In this sample the table shows over 15,000 clones, roughly 81% of which occur a single time. Together, the top ten hold roughly 5.2% of the sample.

The junction shows trimming of 0 bases on V and 5 bases on J, plus 8 bases between the germline ends. The cysteine opens and the phenylalanine closes a CDR3 of 13 amino acids. Kept here is only the CDR3 DNA, which spans 39 bases and is read in frame from base 1. From the germline V gene (reference sequence), CDR1 is SGHNT and CDR2 is YYREEE. In regard to this clone: What antigen it recognizes has not been identified. No base qualities exist here, and no much larger clone lies one base off it.

The receptor chain draws on TRBV5-4 and TRBJ2-5; the D gene is possibly TRBD1, with 6 bases matching. The sequence came from a woman between 40 and 55 years old with HIV. The material sequenced was unsorted PBMCs, taken 0.5 years after starting antiretroviral therapy. The DNA reads as follows: TGTGCCAGCAGCTTGGATCAGGGGGAGACCCAGTACTTC. This is translated as CASSLDQGETQYF.